The rows below give T cell receptor beta chains drawn from one sample of a study of blood T cells in healthy people across ages. TCRdb re-called the 5' RACE reads with MiXCR, one entry per CDR3 protein. The data hold 700,000 to 850,000 distinct CDR3 sequences, with approximately 55% observed a single time. The sequencing sample was made of blood. These receptors were taken from a man at least 80 years old in good health. Both conserved end residues are part of each CDR3. The D gene is left open where the match is weak. Clone sizes are given selectively: once, few, many, or a class where the clone is expanded.

J: TRBJ2-7
V: TRBV3-1
size: .
D: .
DNA: TGTGCCAGCAGCCAACTACCGGGACAAAGCTCCTACGAGCAGTACTTC
CDR3: CASSQLPGQSSYEQYF

J: TRBJ2-3
V: TRBV18
size: .
D: .
DNA: TGTGCCAGCTCACTAATGATCGACAGCACAGATACGCAGTATTTT
CDR3: CASSLMIDSTDTQYF

J: TRBJ1-1
V: TRBV7-9
size: .
D: .
DNA: TGTGCCGGACGGGGGGCCTGGAACACTGAAGCTTTCTTT
CDR3: CAGRGAWNTEAFF

J: TRBJ1-2
V: TRBV20-1
size: few
D: TRBD1
DNA: TGCAGTGCCGCATACAGGGGGATTGGCTACACCTTC
CDR3: CSAAYRGIGYTF

J: TRBJ2-7
V: TRBV21-1
size: .
D: .
DNA: TGTGCCAGCAGCCCCCGAAGGGTGGCGGGAGGAAGGAACGAGCAGTACTTC
CDR3: CASSPRRVAGGRNEQYF

J: TRBJ2-7
V: TRBV29-1
size: .
D: .
DNA: TGCAGCGTACAAAACCTTCCCCGGGGTGGTTTAGGTTACGAGCAGTACTTC
CDR3: CSVQNLPRGGLGYEQYF

J: TRBJ2-3
V: TRBV28
size: many
D: TRBD1
DNA: TGTGCCAGCAGCTCACTTCAGGGGGCTTCGCACAGATACGCGTATTTT
CDR3: CASSSLQGASHRYAYF

J: TRBJ2-3
V: TRBV6-6
size: few
D: TRBD2
DNA: TGTGCCAGCAGTGGTCCAAGGCGGGAGTCGGCAGATACGCAGTATTTT
CDR3: CASSGPRRESADTQYF

J: TRBJ2-1
V: TRBV5-1
size: few
D: .
DNA: TGCGCCAGCAGCTTGGAGGGGAGAGGTAATGAGCAGTTCTTC
CDR3: CASSLEGRGNEQFF

J: TRBJ2-7
V: TRBV18
size: .
D: .
DNA: TGTGCCAGCTCACCAGGCGATGCCGAGCAGTACTTC
CDR3: CASSPGDAEQYF

J: TRBJ2-6
V: TRBV7-6
size: once
D: .
DNA: TGTGCCAGCAGCTTAGTGTCGACAGCCGGGGCCAACGTCCTGACTTTC
CDR3: CASSLVSTAGANVLTF

J: TRBJ2-1
V: TRBV11-2
size: .
D: .
DNA: TGTGCCAGCAGCCCACCCGTAAGTTACAATGAGCAGTTCTTC
CDR3: CASSPPVSYNEQFF

J: TRBJ2-7
V: TRBV12-3/TRBV12-4
size: once
D: TRBD2
DNA: TGTGCCGGCAGTTTGGCTAGCGGGAGCTCCTACGAGCAGTACTTC
CDR3: CAGSLASGSSYEQYF

J: TRBJ2-7
V: TRBV7-8
size: .
D: TRBD2
DNA: TGTGCCAGCAGCTTAGTAGTTAGACTAGCGGGACATTACGAGCAGTACTTC
CDR3: CASSLVVRLAGHYEQYF

J: TRBJ2-2
V: TRBV6-5
size: .
D: TRBD1
DNA: TGTGCCAGCAGTTACCAGGGGGCCGGGGAGCTGTTTTTT
CDR3: CASSYQGAGELFF

J: TRBJ2-1
V: TRBV7-3
size: .
D: .
DNA: TGTGCCAGCAGCTTTTTTGCAGAGGTGGACAATGAGCAGTTCTTC
CDR3: CASSFFAEVDNEQFF

J: TRBJ2-6
V: TRBV25-1
size: .
D: TRBD1
DNA: TGTGCCAGCAGTGAAGCCGGGACAGGGGACCTTTCTGGGGCCAACGTCCTGACTTTC
CDR3: CASSEAGTGDLSGANVLTF

J: TRBJ2-7
V: TRBV7-6
size: .
D: TRBD2
DNA: TGTGCCAGCAGCTTCGAGGCTAGCGGCATTTCCTACGAGCAGTACTTC
CDR3: CASSFEASGISYEQYF

J: TRBJ2-4
V: TRBV28
size: .
D: .
DNA: TGTGCCAGCAGCCCGCCCGGAGGGGCCGTAGTAAACATTCAGTACTTC
CDR3: CASSPPGGAVVNIQYF

J: TRBJ2-3
V: TRBV29-1
size: .
D: .
DNA: TGCAGCGTTGAGATAGGCACAGATACGCAGTATTTT
CDR3: CSVEIGTDTQYF

J: TRBJ2-7
V: TRBV6-6
size: once
D: .
DNA: TGTGCCAGCAGTTACTACAAGGGTGTCGAATACGAGCAGTACTTC
CDR3: CASSYYKGVEYEQYF

J: TRBJ2-5
V: TRBV20-1
size: few
D: TRBD2
DNA: TGCAGTGCTAGAGACCTAGCGGGGGTTTTACAAGAGACCCAGTACTTC
CDR3: CSARDLAGVLQETQYF

J: TRBJ2-1
V: TRBV5-5
size: .
D: .
DNA: TGTGCCAGCAGCTCCTACAGTGGTGAGCAGTTCTTC
CDR3: CASSSYSGEQFF

J: TRBJ1-2
V: TRBV5-1
size: .
D: .
DNA: TGCGCCAGCAAAGCAGGGCCCTCTGTCTATGGCTACACCTTC
CDR3: CASKAGPSVYGYTF

J: TRBJ2-7
V: TRBV2
size: few
D: TRBD1
DNA: TGTGCCAGCAGTGACGGGACAGGTTTTCACGAGCAGTACTTC
CDR3: CASSDGTGFHEQYF

J: TRBJ1-2
V: TRBV6-5
size: .
D: .
DNA: TGTGCCAGCAGTTACTCGGGAGGGGTAGCGTATGGCTACACCTTC
CDR3: CASSYSGGVAYGYTF

J: TRBJ1-4
V: TRBV28
size: .
D: TRBD1
DNA: TGTGCCAGCAGACGCGGACAGGGGATTAATGAAAAACTGTTTTTT
CDR3: CASRRGQGINEKLFF

J: TRBJ2-7
V: TRBV28
size: .
D: .
DNA: TGTGCCAGCACGGGTGGTGGGAAACAGGCCTACGAGCAGTACTTC
CDR3: CASTGGGKQAYEQYF

J: TRBJ2-7
V: TRBV5-1
size: .
D: .
DNA: TGCGCCAGCAGCTTGATTGGGGGGTCCGGGTACGAGCAGTACTTC
CDR3: CASSLIGGSGYEQYF

J: TRBJ2-7
V: TRBV2
size: .
D: .
DNA: TGTGCCAGCAGCCAAGCCCCAGCGGCTACCTCCTACGAGCAGTACTTC
CDR3: CASSQAPAATSYEQYF

J: TRBJ1-1
V: TRBV9
size: once
D: .
DNA: TGTGCCAGCAGCCGTCAAGCCGGCAACTCGCTAAACACTGAAGCTTTCTTT
CDR3: CASSRQAGNSLNTEAFF

J: TRBJ2-3
V: TRBV15
size: .
D: .
DNA: TGTGCCACCAGCAGAGACCGGGGACCCACAGATACGCAGTATTTT
CDR3: CATSRDRGPTDTQYF

J: TRBJ2-7
V: TRBV28
size: few
D: TRBD1
DNA: TGTGCCAGCAGCCCTTCCGACAGGGCAACCTACGAGCAGTACTTC
CDR3: CASSPSDRATYEQYF

J: TRBJ2-5
V: TRBV6-6
size: once
D: TRBD1
DNA: TGTGCCAGCAGACGCCGGGACAGGCTAGACGTATGGGAGACCCAGTACTTC
CDR3: CASRRRDRLDVWETQYF

J: TRBJ2-5
V: TRBV20-1
size: .
D: .
DNA: TGCAGTGCTAGAGACGGCAGGGCTCAAGGGACCCAGTACTTC
CDR3: CSARDGRAQGTQYF

J: TRBJ1-5
V: TRBV7-2
size: few
D: .
DNA: TGTGCCAGCAGCTTAATCGGACAGAGCAATCAGCCCCAGCATTTT
CDR3: CASSLIGQSNQPQHF

J: TRBJ2-5
V: TRBV10-3
size: few
D: .
DNA: TGTGCCATCAGTGAGTCTAAAGAGACCCAGTACTTC
CDR3: CAISESKETQYF

J: TRBJ2-7
V: TRBV7-8
size: .
D: TRBD1
DNA: TGTGCCAGCAGCTTAGCCAGACAGGGGTACTACGAGCAGTACTTC
CDR3: CASSLARQGYYEQYF

J: TRBJ2-5
V: TRBV13
size: few
D: TRBD2
DNA: TGTGCCAGCAGCTCCCTCTGGACTAGCGGGAGAGGGAAGACCCAGTACTTC
CDR3: CASSSLWTSGRGKTQYF

J: TRBJ2-7
V: TRBV28
size: .
D: .
DNA: TGTGCCAGCAGTGCCCGTCTGGGGTACAATGAGCAGTACTTC
CDR3: CASSARLGYNEQYF

J: TRBJ2-7
V: TRBV29-1
size: few
D: .
DNA: TGCAGCGTCGGTGGGCAGGGGCCTGCCTACGAGCAGTACTTC
CDR3: CSVGGQGPAYEQYF

J: TRBJ2-6
V: TRBV5-1
size: .
D: .
DNA: TGCGCAACCCGGAATATATCCGGGGCCAACGTCCTGACTTTC
CDR3: CATRNISGANVLTF

J: TRBJ2-5
V: TRBV5-1
size: few
D: TRBD1
DNA: TGCGCCAGCAGCTTCGGGGACAGAGTACAAGAGACCCAGTACTTC
CDR3: CASSFGDRVQETQYF

J: TRBJ2-1
V: TRBV28
size: .
D: TRBD2
DNA: TGTGCCAGCGGGGGTGCGCTCCGTTCCCCACTAGCGAACTACAATGAGCAGTTCTTC
CDR3: CASGGALRSPLANYNEQFF

J: TRBJ2-4
V: TRBV6-6
size: .
D: .
DNA: TGTGCCAGCAGGCAGGGGGAGGTTAACATTCAGTACTTC
CDR3: CASRQGEVNIQYF

J: TRBJ2-7
V: TRBV11-3
size: .
D: .
DNA: TGTGCCAGCAGCCCCCGCGGACTACTGAACAATGAGCAGTACTTC
CDR3: CASSPRGLLNNEQYF

J: TRBJ1-1
V: TRBV5-1
size: few
D: TRBD1
DNA: TGCGCCAGCAGCCCACAGGGGGACGGGAACACTGAAGCTTTCTTT
CDR3: CASSPQGDGNTEAFF

J: TRBJ2-5
V: TRBV7-6
size: .
D: TRBD2
DNA: TGTGCCAGCACCGGGACTAGAGATCAAGAGACCCAGTACTTC
CDR3: CASTGTRDQETQYF

J: TRBJ1-6
V: TRBV11-2
size: .
D: .
DNA: TGTGCCAGCAGCTCCGCTCTGGGTTCACCCCTCCACTTT
CDR3: CASSSALGSPLHF

J: TRBJ2-7
V: TRBV9
size: few
D: .
DNA: TGTGCCAGCAGCCCCCGACTAGTAGTTTACGAGCAGTACTTC
CDR3: CASSPRLVVYEQYF

J: TRBJ2-4
V: TRBV20-1
size: few
D: .
DNA: TGCAGTGCTATTGGTGGCAGCCTAGCCAAAAACATTCAGTACTTC
CDR3: CSAIGGSLAKNIQYF

J: TRBJ2-7
V: TRBV21-1
size: few
D: .
DNA: TGTGCCAGCAGCAACCGGGACAGGGGCCCCTACGAGCAGTACTTC
CDR3: CASSNRDRGPYEQYF

J: TRBJ2-7
V: TRBV2
size: few
D: TRBD1
DNA: TGTGCCAGCAGCTCAGGACAGGTCTACGAGCAGTACTTC
CDR3: CASSSGQVYEQYF

J: TRBJ2-3
V: TRBV5-1
size: .
D: TRBD2
DNA: TGCGCCAGCAGCCTCCCGACTAGCGGAGGGGGGAGATACGCGTATTTT
CDR3: CASSLPTSGGGRYAYF

J: TRBJ2-3
V: TRBV10-3
size: few
D: TRBD2
DNA: TGTGCCATCAGTGAGTCAGGGGGACTAGCGGGCCGCACAGATACGCAGTATTTT
CDR3: CAISESGGLAGRTDTQYF